Sequencing of this TCR beta chain was carried out in a study of post-analysis software for immune sequencing data. General study results and limits: By F measure, strong co-clustering occurred among samples prepared in the same batch. Multiple sclerosis patients had significantly lower normalized Chao1 diversity than controls. A handful of TRBV segments (TRBV5-6, TRBV5-1 and TRBV20-1 among them) occurred more frequently in patients than in controls.

Details on this clonotype: What it binds is unknown.

The CDR3 extends over 14 amino acids. The germline V gene has CDR1 LGHNA and CDR2 YSLEER. The V gene end was trimmed by 1 base and the J gene end by 6 bases; junction bases not matched to a gene: 4. Unique molecular identifiers were built into the TCR beta cDNA libraries. TCRdb independently ran MiXCR on the PCR reads; one entry per CDR3 protein. The sample contains roughly 800,000 distinct CDR3 sequences, about 27% of which appear only once. This TCR was sampled from a girl between 10 and 17 years old with multiple sclerosis. Source material: blood. This chain connects TRBV4-3 to TRBJ2-7, with TRBD1 matching 9 bases. This CDR3 is CASSQGDRVVEQYF. DNA for the CDR3: TGCGCCAGCAGCCAAGGGGACAGGGTCGTCGAGCAGTACTTC.